This T cell receptor (beta chain) was profiled in a study of cytomegalovirus exposure and HLA in healthy donors (dated by TCRdb to the late 2010s). Regarding the study in general: An earlier analysis of approximately 640 of the donors reported about 290 Gb of sequence data and around 120 million unique TCR beta sequences from about 179 million T cells. To predict cytomegalovirus infection status, the study combined high-throughput TCR immunosequencing, statistical association of individual TCRs with disease status, and machine learning. Across approximately 400 genotyped donors of the cohort, an average of about 240,000 unique TCR beta nucleotide sequences per donor were sequenced, and roughly 20% of those sequences were non-productive. Among the roughly 380 genotyped donors, approximately 81% belonged to the genetic ancestry cluster associated with self-reported Caucasian donors. The number of donors typed differed by locus, with 629-630 for A, B, C, DRB1 and DQB1, roughly 520 for DQA1, over 600 for DPA1, and some 440 for DPB1. The study profiled the T cell repertoires of hundreds of subjects by immunosequencing and related them to cytomegalovirus serostatus. Five DR-DQ haplotypes were treated as single units for association and clustering because of strong linkage in the cohort. To decide whether each TCR beta V gene segment behaved as functional or pseudogenic, an earlier analysis of nearly 600 of the donors relied on high-throughput TCR beta sequencing. Donor age, sex, ethnicity and CMV serostatus were compiled alongside the repertoire data. Besides the first cohort of around 670 subjects, a separate validation cohort made up of roughly 130 different subjects was used. In the later analysis, no new phenotypic data were used to find candidate immune exposures; instead, reliance was placed on TCR beta sequences and their occurrence across donors. In a later genetic analysis, genome-wide SNP genotypes for 398 of the 666 donors were used, and that subset was treated as a discovery cohort. Every repertoire in the discovery cohort had been generated on one and the same sequencing platform. Both class I and class II loci were covered by HLA typing, at four-digit resolution. The study aimed to test whether cataloging public T cell receptors could reveal signatures of past pathogen exposure. A later analysis re-analyzed previously published TCR beta repertoires from roughly 630 donors and added high-resolution HLA genotyping to study TCR occurrence patterns. Roughly 300 gigabases of sequencing data and around 80 million unique TCR sequences made up an early release that covered under 750 HLA-typed donors.

At the junction V is shortened by 11 bases and J by 2 bases; bases outside the gene matches: 3. The CDR3 spans 12 residues, from the cysteine through the phenylalanine. Here the CDR3 DNA is all that survives: 36 bases in frame from base 1. The germline V gene sets CDR1 to MDHEN and CDR2 to SYDVKM. As concerns this clone: Which antigen it targets is not known.

Paper-wide results and their limitations: According to the authors, the approach could potentially be generalized to other disease states and immunological phenotypes. Compared with equally common non-associated chains, HLA-associated TCR beta chains in a later analysis were more clonally expanded and had lower generation probabilities. HLA typing was unavailable for some donors at each locus, so association tests used only the typed subset. Some IMGT-functional V segments, including TRBV6-2 and TRBV6-3, could not be told apart with the 87-base-pair reads, so those segments were excluded. The cohort was sequenced for TCR beta chains only, and without alpha or paired-chain data the features that could be detected were limited. Broadly in line with IMGT annotations, most TCR beta V segments showed up in productive rearrangements about 87% or about 30% of the time in an earlier analysis of 450 to 750 of the donors. In a later analysis, TCR association rates were found to vary across HLA loci, with the most associated TCRs seen for DRB1 alleles and the fewest for HLA-C alleles. In the study, approximately 160 TCR beta chains were listed as associated with cytomegalovirus. A later analysis associated about 17,000 TCR beta sequences with specific HLA alleles at a false discovery rate of 0.05. When HLA alleles, especially DR and DQ, strongly co-occurred, TCR associations were difficult to assign to individual alleles. A later analysis reported that several top co-occurrence clusters appeared linked to parvovirus B19, influenza, CMV and Epstein-Barr virus. The presence/absence analyses assumed that sequencing depth was roughly uniform across donors, and that assumption may not be true. CMV serostatus was the only immune exposure information available for the cohort. In vitro tests confirmed that a few of the cytomegalovirus-associated TCR beta chains recognize cytomegalovirus antigens. A later genetic analysis reported fewer N-insertions in productive TCRs among donors in an Asian-associated ancestry cluster than the roughly 650-donor mean. A further reported finding was that TCR beta sequences accurately predicted the HLA-A and HLA-B alleles for most subjects in the first cohort. Most CMV-associated TCR beta chains appeared to be HLA-restricted in a later analysis, and the HLA associations seemed to be driven largely by CMV exposure. The classifier was reported to diagnose cytomegalovirus status with high specificity and sensitivity in both the original and validation cohorts. Most TCR sequences were observed very rarely across donors, whereas some public TCRs were present in many individuals. Because counts were too low, under 20 rarely observed V segments, including chromosome 9 orphons, were left out of the earlier analysis of about 620 of the donors. A group of highly shared sequence variants was considered likely to be a technical artifact of the sequencing pipeline. In a later genetic analysis, a missense DCLRE1C variant was associated with V-gene and J-gene trimming of TCR beta chains, and the association was replicated in an independent cohort. Linkage disequilibrium might explain the correlated functional status among segregating V segments, but an unknown experimental factor could not be excluded.

In total, around 600 healthy bone marrow donors made up the cohort. At the time of sampling, all cohort members were nominally healthy, though unrecorded immune exposures were likely present. The donor tested CMV seropositive and was one of the 289 seropositive cohort members. Every donor gave a peripheral blood sample, and the peripheral blood mononuclear cells from that sample were used for TCR beta sequencing. Genomic DNA extraction from the blood cell samples was performed with the Qiagen DNeasy Blood Extraction Kit. Libraries were prepared through the immunoSEQ multiplex PCR assay. For the multiplex PCR, a mixture combining 60 forward primers for TCR Vbeta segments and 13 reverse primers for TCR Jbeta segments was used. The CDR3 region of rearranged TCR beta genes was amplified from genomic DNA by a multiplex PCR assay. The Illumina HiSeq System was used to sequence the amplified TCR beta libraries as 87-base-pair reads. The original pipeline was this. A later analysis counted some 80 million unique TCR beta chains across the approximately 700 repertoires, and around 9.9 million of these chains were shared by at least two donors. To remove PCR and sequencing errors, raw reads were error-corrected and collapsed into unique sequences using a nearest-neighbor algorithm that merged closely related sequences. Alignment of CDR3 sequences to IMGT reference sequences was used to assign V, D and J gene segments. For a sequence to be retained, a match of at least six nucleotides was required to both a V gene segment and a J gene segment. A rearrangement counted as productive if the CDR3 had no stop codons and remained in frame with V and J, and every other rearrangement counted as non-productive. CDR3 was defined according to IMGT convention as the region running from the second conserved V-encoded cysteine to the conserved J-encoded phenylalanine. The earlier analysis of some 550 of the donors excluded any sequence lacking an unambiguous match to a single V gene segment. In an earlier analysis of 500 to 750 of the donors, V segments were called functional above 56.7% productive rearrangements and were called segregating when the between-donor standard deviation exceeded 5%. To diagnose cytomegalovirus status from the catalog of TCR beta chain sequences, a statistical classification framework was built. In a later analysis, TCR nucleotide sequences were compared against IMGT/GENE-DB human TR gene sequences so that V and J genes could be assigned. Using the TCRdist pipeline, a later analysis assigned CDR3 sequences along with most-parsimonious VDJ recombination scenarios. In a later analysis, every TCR beta chain was defined by the combination of its CDR3 amino acid sequence and its V-gene family, and reads without a unique V-gene family were dropped. As a way to deal with suspected cross-contamination and a sequencing artifact, a later analysis dropped hundreds of nucleotide sequences that were highly shared and had low generation probability. In a later analysis, a clonal expansion index for each public chain was calculated from normalized within-repertoire ranks of inferred template counts. In a later analysis, generation probabilities were computed with a VDJ recombination model fitted to out-of-frame rearrangements, and the resulting probabilities were checked against IGoR. Hypergeometric tests were used in a later analysis to score TCR-TCR, TCR-HLA and TCR-CMV co-occurrence, with a repertoire-size bias correction applied to the TCR pairs. In a later analysis, false discovery rates were estimated by permuting HLA or CMV assignments 20 times. In a later analysis, co-occurring TCRs were grouped using DBSCAN, with TCRdist sequence similarity added in when clustering inside HLA-allele-positive subsets. Co-occurrence clustering excluded repertoires with fewer than 30,000 or more than 120,000 public chains, plus five with anomalous nucleotide sharing. TCRdb provides this immuneACCESS table in a form limited to in-frame rearrangements. Some clones are lacking; in checked studies, under half of them reflect an unresolved V gene, and why the rest are absent is not known. The V and J calls and clone size are taken from that table; D and trimming were inferred from the DNA. The sample's table covers around 78,000 clones. The ten largest clones add up to about 3.8% of the sample.

The specimen sequenced was PBMCs. This sequence originates from a young man in good health and CMV-seropositive. The chain joins TRBV28 to TRBJ1-5; 7 bases in the junction line up with TRBD1. Here the CDR3 is given as CAVQGGNQPQHF. DNA sequence: TGTGCCGTGCAGGGGGGCAATCAGCCCCAGCATTTT.